Sequencing of this T cell receptor (beta chain) was carried out in a study of blood T cell repertoires in COVID-19. Study-wide background: Samples came from the United States, Italy and Spain, spanning acute and convalescent COVID-19. Sources were T cells, B-cell-depleted T cells, or PBMCs; the material itself was cDNA or gDNA.

In the original workflow: Estimated nucleated cell counts came from reference gene primer amplification. Profiling relied on immunoSEQ multiplex PCR, and the TCRdb table lists in-frame clones only, not all of them. The V and J calls and clone size were taken over from that table, and D and trimming were inferred from the DNA. The profile shows 200,000 to 250,000 clones, around 82% of them singletons. The CDR3 runs to 16 residues. Germline loops: CDR1 LNHNV, CDR2 YYDKDF (reference sequence). The V end lost 0 bases, the J end lost 7 bases, and 15 bases lay between the germline ends. Source material: peripheral blood. This sequence was found in a woman in her 70s with acute or convalescent COVID-19. V is TRBV15 and J is TRBJ2-2; D may be TRBD2 (6 bases). The CDR3 DNA reads TGTGCCACCAGCAGAGATCCGGGGGTAATAGGCGGGGAGCTGTTTTTT. Protein product: CATSRDPGVIGGELFF.